This T cell receptor beta chain is from a study of T cells in Graves' hyperthyroidism and ophthalmopathy. The study's findings and limits: From stable hyperthyroidism, ophthalmopathy was set apart by a 13 V-J model. Most thyroid clonotypes with frequency above 0.001 were detected in blood.

This clonotype was seen a handful of times. The antigen is undetermined. The germline CDR1 and CDR2 sequences are MGHRA and YSYEKL. This CDR3 spans 15 amino acids. V lost 1 base to trimming and J lost 2 bases, with 12 bases between them. RNA transcripts provided the source from which TCR beta CDR3 regions were amplified. HTBI primers were employed in a first-round RT-PCR of the TCR CDR3. TCRdb called the multiplex PCR reads again in MiXCR, with one record for every CDR3 protein. The profile shows about 520,000 distinct CDR3 sequences, 24% of them singletons. Sequencing used blood. The sequence was collected from a woman in her twenties or thirties with Graves' ophthalmopathy. The chain uses TRBV4-1 and TRBJ2-7; the D is unclear. CDR3 coding DNA: TGCGCCAGCAGCCAAGGAGCTAGGATCGCCTACGAGCAGTACTTC. This encodes CASSQGARIAYEQYF.